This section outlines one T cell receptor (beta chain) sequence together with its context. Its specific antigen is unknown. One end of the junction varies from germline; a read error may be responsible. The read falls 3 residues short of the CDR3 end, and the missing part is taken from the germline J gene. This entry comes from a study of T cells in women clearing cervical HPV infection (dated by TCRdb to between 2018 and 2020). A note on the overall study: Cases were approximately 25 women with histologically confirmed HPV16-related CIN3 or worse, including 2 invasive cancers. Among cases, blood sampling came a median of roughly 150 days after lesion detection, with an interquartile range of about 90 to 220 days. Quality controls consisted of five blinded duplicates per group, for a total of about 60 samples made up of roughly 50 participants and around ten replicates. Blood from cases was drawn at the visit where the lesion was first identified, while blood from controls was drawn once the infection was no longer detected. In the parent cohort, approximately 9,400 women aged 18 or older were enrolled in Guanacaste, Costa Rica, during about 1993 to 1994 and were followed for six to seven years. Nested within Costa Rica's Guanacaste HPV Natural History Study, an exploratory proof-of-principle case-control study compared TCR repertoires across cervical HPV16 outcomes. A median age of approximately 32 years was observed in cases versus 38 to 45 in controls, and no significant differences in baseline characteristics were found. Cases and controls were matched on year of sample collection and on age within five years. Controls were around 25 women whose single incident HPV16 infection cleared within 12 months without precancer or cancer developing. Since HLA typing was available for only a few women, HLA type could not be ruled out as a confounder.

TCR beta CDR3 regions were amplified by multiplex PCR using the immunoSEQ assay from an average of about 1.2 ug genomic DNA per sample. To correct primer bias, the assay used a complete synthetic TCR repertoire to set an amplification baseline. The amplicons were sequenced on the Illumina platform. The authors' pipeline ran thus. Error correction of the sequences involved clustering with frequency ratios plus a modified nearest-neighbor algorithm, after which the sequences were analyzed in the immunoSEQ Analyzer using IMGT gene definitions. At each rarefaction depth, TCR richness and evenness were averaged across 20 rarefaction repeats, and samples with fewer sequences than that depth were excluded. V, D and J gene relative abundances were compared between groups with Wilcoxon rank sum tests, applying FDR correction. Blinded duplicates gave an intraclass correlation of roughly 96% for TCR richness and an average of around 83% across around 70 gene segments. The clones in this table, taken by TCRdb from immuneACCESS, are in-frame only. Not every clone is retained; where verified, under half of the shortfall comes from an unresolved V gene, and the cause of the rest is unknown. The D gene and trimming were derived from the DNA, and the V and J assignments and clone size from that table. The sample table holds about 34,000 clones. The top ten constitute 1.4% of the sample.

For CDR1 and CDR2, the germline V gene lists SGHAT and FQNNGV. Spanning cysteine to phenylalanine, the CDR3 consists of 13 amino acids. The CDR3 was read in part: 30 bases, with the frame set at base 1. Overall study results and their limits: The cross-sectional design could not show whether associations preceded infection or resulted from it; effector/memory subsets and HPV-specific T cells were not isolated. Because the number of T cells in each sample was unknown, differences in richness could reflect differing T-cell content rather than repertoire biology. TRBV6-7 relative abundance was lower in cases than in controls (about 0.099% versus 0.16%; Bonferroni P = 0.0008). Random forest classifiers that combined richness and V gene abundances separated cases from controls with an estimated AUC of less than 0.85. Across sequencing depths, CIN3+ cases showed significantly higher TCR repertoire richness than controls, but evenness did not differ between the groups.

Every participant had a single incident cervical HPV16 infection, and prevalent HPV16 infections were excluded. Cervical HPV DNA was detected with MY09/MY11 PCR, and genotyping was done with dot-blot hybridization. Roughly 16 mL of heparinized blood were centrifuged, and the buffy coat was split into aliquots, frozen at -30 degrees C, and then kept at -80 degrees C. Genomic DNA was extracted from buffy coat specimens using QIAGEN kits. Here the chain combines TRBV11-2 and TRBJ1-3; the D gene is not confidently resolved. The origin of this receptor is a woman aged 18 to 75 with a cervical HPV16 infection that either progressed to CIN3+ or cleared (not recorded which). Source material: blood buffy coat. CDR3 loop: CASSLEPLNTIYF. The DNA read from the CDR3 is TGTGCCAGCAGCTTAGAACCTTTAAACACA.